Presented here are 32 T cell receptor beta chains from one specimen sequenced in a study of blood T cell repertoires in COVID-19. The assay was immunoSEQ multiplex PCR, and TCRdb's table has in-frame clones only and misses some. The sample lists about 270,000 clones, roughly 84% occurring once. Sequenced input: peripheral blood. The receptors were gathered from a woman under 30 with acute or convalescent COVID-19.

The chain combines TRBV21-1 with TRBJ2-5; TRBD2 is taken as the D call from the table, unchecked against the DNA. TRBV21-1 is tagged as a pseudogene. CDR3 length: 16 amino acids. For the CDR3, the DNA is TGTGCCAGCAGCAGGGGGGTAGCGGACTATATACAGACCCAGTACTTC. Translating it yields CASSRGVADYIQTQYF.

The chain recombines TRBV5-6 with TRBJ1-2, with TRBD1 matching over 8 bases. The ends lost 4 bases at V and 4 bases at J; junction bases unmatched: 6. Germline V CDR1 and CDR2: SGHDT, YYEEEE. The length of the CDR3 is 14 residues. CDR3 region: CASSLDRVAYGYTF. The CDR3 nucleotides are TGTGCCAGCAGCCTGGACAGGGTCGCCTATGGCTACACCTTC. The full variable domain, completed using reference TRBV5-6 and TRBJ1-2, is DAGVTQSPTHLIKTRGQQVTLRCSPKSGHDTVSWYQQALGQGPQFIFQYYEEEERQRGNFPDRFSGHQFPNYSSELNVNALLLGDSALYLCASSLDRVAYGYTFGSGTRLTVV.

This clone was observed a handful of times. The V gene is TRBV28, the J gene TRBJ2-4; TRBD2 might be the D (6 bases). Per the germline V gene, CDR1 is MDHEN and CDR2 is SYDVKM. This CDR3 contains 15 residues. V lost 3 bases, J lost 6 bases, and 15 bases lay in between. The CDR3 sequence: CASSLGGTRGNIQYF. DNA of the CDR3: TGTGCCAGCAGTTTGGGGGGTACCCGGGGAAACATTCAGTACTTC.

The CDR3, as DNA: TGTGCCATCAGTTCGCGGGGGACCTACGAGCAGTACTTC. Translated, it gives CAISSRGTYEQYF. V gene TRBV10-3 combines with J gene TRBJ2-7; 7 bases agree with TRBD2. CDR1 is ENHRY and CDR2 is SYGVKD in the germline V gene. This CDR3 region has 13 residues. Trimming at V came to 5 bases and at J to 2 bases, leaving 3 bases not matched to a gene.

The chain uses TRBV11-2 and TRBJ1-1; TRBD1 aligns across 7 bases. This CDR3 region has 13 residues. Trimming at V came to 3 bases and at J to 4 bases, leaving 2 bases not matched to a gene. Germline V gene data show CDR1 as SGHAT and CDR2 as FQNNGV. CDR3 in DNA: TGTGCCAGCAGCTTGGAGGGGGCCACTGAAGCTTTCTTT. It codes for CASSLEGATEAFF.

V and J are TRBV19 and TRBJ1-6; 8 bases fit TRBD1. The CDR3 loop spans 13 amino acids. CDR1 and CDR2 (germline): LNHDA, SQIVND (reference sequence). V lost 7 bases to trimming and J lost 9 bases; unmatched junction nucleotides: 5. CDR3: CASNDRGTSPLHF. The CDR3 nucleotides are TGTGCCAGTAACGACAGGGGAACTTCACCCCTCCACTTT.

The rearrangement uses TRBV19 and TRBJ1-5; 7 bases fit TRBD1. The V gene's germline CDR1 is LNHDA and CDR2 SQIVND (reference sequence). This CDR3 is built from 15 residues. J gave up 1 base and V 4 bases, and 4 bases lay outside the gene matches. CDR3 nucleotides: TGTGCCAGTAGTAACACAGGGGTCAGCAATCAGCCCCAGCATTTT. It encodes CASSNTGVSNQPQHF.

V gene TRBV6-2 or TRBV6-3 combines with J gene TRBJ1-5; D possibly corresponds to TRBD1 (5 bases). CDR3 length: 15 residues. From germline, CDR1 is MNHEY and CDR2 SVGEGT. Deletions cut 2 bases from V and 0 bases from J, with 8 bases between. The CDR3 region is CASSYHRNSNQPQHF. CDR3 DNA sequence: TGTGCCAGCAGTTACCACAGGAATAGCAATCAGCCCCAGCATTTT.

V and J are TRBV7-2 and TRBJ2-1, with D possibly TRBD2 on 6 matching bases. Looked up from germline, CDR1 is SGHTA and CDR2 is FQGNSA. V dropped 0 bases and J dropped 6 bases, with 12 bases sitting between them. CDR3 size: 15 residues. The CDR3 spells CASSLAGLSPNEQFF. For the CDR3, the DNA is TGTGCCAGCAGCTTAGCGGGACTTTCTCCCAATGAGCAGTTCTTC.

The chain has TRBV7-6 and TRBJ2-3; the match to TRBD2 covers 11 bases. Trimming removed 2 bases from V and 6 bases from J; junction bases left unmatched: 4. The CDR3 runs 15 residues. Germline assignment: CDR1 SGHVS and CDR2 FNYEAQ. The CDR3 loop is CASSLQLAGADTQYF. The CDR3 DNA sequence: TGTGCCAGCAGCTTACAACTAGCGGGAGCGGATACGCAGTATTTT.

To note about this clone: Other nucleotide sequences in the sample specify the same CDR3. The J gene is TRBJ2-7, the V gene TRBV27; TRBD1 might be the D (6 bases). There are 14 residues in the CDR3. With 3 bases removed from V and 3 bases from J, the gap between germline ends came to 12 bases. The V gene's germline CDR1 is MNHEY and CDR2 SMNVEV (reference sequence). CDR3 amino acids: CASSFRGSSYEQYF. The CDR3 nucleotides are TGTGCCAGCAGTTTTAGGGGGTCTAGCTACGAGCAGTACTTC.

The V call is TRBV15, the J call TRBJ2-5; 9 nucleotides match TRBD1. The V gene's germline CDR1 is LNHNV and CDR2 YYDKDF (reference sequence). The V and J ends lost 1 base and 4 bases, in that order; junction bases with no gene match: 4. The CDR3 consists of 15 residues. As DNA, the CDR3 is TGTGCCACCAGCAGAGGGGACAGGGACATAGAGACCCAGTACTTC. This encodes CATSRGDRDIETQYF.

CDR3 nucleotide sequence: TGTGCCAGCAGCTTAGTTCAGGGGAGGGGAGCTAACTATGGCTACACCTTC. Translated, it gives CASSLVQGRGANYGYTF. The chain carries TRBV7-9 and TRBJ1-2; the D gene is possibly TRBD1 (6 bases). CDR3 length equals 17 residues. CDR1 and CDR2 (germline): SEHNR, FQNEAQ (reference sequence). The V end lost 1 base, the J end lost 0 bases, and 15 bases lay between the germline ends.

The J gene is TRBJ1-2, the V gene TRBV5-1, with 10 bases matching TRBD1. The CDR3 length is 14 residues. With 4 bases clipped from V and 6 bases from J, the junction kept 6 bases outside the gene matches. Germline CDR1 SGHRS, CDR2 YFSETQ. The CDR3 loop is CASSKGQGKNGYTF. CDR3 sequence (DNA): TGCGCCAGCAGCAAGGGACAGGGGAAAAATGGCTACACCTTC. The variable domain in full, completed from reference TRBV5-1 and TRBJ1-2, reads KAGVTQTPRYLIKTRGQQVTLSCSPISGHRSVSWYQQTPGQGLQFLFEYFSETQRNKGNFPGRFSGRQFSNSRSEMNVSTLELGDSALYLCASSKGQGKNGYTFGSGTRLTVV.

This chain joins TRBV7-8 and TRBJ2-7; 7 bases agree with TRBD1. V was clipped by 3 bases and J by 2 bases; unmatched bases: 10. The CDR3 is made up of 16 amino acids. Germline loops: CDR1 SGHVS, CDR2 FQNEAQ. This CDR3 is CASSFGTAEYTYEQYF. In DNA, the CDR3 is TGTGCCAGCAGCTTCGGGACAGCCGAATATACCTACGAGCAGTACTTC.

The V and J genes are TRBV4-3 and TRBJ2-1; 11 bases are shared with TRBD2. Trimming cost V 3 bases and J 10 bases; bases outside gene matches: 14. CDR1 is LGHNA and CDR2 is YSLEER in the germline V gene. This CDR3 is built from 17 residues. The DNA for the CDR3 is TGCGCCAGCAGCCACGGTGCCTATAGCGGGAGGGCGCAGGAGCAGTTCTTC. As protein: CASSHGAYSGRAQEQFF.

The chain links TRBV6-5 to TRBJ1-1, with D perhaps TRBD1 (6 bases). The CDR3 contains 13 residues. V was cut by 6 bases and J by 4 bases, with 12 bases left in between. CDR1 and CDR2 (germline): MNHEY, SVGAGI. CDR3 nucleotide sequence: TGTGCCAGCAGCCACAGGGAGGGCACTGAAGCTTTCTTT. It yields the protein CASSHREGTEAFF.

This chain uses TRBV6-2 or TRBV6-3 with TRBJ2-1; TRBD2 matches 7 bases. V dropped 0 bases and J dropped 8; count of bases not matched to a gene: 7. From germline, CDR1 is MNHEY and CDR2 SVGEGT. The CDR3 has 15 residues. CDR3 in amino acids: CASSYSSGGWDEQFF. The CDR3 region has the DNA TGTGCCAGCAGTTACTCGTCGGGAGGTTGGGATGAGCAGTTCTTC.

The CDR3 coding sequence is TGTGCCAGCACCCAGAATGGTCCAGGACAGGCTCAAGAGACCCAGTACTTC. Translated, it gives CASTQNGPGQAQETQYF. The chain is built from TRBV25-1 and TRBJ2-5; 7 positions agree with TRBD1. V shed 7 bases, J shed 2 bases, and the junction held 16 bases outside the gene matches. CDR1 and CDR2 (germline): MGHDK, SYGVNS. There are 17 residues in the CDR3.

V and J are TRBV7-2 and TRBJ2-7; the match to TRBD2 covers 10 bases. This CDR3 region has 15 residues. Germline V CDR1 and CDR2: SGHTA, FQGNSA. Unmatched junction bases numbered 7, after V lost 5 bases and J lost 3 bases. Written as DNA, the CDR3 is TGTGCCAGCAGCAGAACTGGGACTAGCGACTACGAGCAGTACTTC. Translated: CASSRTGTSDYEQYF.

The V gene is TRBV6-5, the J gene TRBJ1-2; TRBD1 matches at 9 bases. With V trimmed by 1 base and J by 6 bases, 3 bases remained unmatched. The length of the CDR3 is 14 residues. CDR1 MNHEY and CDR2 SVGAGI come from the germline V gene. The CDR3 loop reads CASSYWDRADGYTF. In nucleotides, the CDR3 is TGTGCCAGCAGTTACTGGGACAGGGCGGATGGCTACACCTTC.

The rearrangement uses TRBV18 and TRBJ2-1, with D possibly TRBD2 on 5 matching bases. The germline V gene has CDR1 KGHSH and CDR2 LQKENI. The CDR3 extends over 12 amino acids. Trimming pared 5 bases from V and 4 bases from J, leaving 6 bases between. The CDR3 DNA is TGTGCCAGCTCAACGGGATACAATGAGCAGTTCTTC. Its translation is CASSTGYNEQFF.

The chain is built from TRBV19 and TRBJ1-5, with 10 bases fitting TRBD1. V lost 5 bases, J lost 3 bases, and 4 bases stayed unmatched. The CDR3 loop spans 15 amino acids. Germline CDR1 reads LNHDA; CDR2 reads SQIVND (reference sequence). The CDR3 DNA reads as TGTGCCAGTAGTGCCGGACAGGGGGACAATCAGCCCCAGCATTTT. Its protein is CASSAGQGDNQPQHF.

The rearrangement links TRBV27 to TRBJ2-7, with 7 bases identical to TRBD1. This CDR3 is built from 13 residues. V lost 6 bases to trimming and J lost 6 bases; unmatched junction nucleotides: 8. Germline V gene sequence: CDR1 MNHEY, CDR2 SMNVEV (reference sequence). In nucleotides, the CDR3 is TGTGCCAGCAGCCCGACAGGGCTTGGCGAGCAGTACTTC. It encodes CASSPTGLGEQYF.

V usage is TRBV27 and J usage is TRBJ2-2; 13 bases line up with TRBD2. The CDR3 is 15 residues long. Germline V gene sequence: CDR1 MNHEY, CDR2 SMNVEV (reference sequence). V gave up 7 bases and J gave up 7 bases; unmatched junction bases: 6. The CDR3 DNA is TGTGCCAGCACTCGGACTAGCGGGAGATTCGGGGAGCTGTTTTTT. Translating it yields CASTRTSGRFGELFF.

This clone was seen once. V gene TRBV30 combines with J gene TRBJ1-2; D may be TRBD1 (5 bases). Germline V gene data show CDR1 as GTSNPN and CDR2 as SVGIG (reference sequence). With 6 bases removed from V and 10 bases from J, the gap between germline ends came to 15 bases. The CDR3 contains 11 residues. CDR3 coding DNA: TGTGCCTGCCAAAGACAGTATCTCTACACCTTC. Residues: CACQRQYLYTF. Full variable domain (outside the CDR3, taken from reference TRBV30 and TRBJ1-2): SQTIHQWPATLVQPVGSPLSLECTVEGTSNPNLYWYRQAAGRGLQLLFYSVGIGQISSEVPQNLSASRPQDRQFILSSKKLLLSDSGFYLCACQRQYLYTFGSGTRLTVV.

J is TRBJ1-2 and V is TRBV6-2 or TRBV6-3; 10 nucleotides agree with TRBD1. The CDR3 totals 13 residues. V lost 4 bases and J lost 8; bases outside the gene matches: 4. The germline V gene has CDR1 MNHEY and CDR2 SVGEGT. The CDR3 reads CASSLGQGRGYTF. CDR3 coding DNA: TGTGCCAGCAGTTTGGGACAGGGGAGAGGCTACACCTTC.

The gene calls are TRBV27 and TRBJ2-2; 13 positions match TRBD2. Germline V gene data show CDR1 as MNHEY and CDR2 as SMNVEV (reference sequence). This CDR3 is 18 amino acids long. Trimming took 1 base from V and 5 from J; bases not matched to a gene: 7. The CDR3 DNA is TGTGCCAGCAGTTTATGGGGACTAGCGGGATTACGGACCGGGGAGCTGTTTTTT. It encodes CASSLWGLAGLRTGELFF.

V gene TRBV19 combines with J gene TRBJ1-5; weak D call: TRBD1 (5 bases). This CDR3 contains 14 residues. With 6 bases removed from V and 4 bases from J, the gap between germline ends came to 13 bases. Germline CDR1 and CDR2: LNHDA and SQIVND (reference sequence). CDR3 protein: CASRGGTGNQPQHF. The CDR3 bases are TGTGCCAGTAGGGGAGGGACGGGGAATCAGCCCCAGCATTTT. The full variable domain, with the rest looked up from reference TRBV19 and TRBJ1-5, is DGGITQSPKYLFRKEGQNVTLSCEQNLNHDAMYWYRQDPGQGLRLIYYSQIVNDFQKGDIAEGYSVSREKKESFPLTVTSAQKNPTAFYLCASRGGTGNQPQHFGDGTRLSIL.

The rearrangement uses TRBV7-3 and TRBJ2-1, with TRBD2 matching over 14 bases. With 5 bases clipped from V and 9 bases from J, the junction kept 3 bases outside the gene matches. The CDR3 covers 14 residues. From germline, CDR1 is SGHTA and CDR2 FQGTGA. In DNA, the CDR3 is TGTGCCAGCAGCCGACTAGCGGGAGGGTTTGAGCAGTTCTTC. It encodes CASSRLAGGFEQFF.

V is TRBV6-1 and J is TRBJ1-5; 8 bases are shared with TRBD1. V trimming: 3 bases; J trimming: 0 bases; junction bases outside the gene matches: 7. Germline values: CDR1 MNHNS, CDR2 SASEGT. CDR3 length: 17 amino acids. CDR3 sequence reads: CASSETGAEYSNQPQHF. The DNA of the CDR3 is TGTGCCAGCAGTGAGACAGGGGCGGAGTATAGCAATCAGCCCCAGCATTTT.

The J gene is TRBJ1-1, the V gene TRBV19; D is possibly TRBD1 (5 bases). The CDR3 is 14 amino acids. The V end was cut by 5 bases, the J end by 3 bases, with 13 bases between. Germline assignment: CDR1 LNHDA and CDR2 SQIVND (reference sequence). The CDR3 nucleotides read TGTGCCAGTAGTTGGGCAGGGAGGGACACTGAAGCTTTCTTT. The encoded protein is CASSWAGRDTEAFF.